These 21 T cell receptor beta chains came from one sample sequenced in a study of memory CD4+ T cells and cytomegalovirus serostatus. The sort gate was single viable CD3+CD4+CD8-CD45RO+ cells for memory CD4+ T cells. The protocol was immunoSEQ multiplex PCR, while the TCRdb copy is restricted to in-frame clones and leaves out a portion. The sample includes about 50,000 clones, around four fifths of them seen just once. The sample was memory CD4+ T cells from blood. These receptors came from an adult in good health and CMV-seronegative.

The chain couples TRBV5-5 to TRBJ1-3; D ambiguous. The CDR3 extends over 15 amino acids. Germline values: CDR1 SGHKS, CDR2 YYEKEE (reference sequence). V dropped 2 bases and J dropped 0 bases, with 9 bases sitting between them. CDR3 sequence: CASSFGQHSGNTIYF. In nucleotides, the CDR3 is TGTGCCAGCAGCTTCGGCCAGCACTCTGGAAACACCATATATTTT.

This clone came up once. The chain joins TRBV7-2 to TRBJ1-6, with D maybe TRBD1 (6 bases). V was pared by 0 bases and J by 9 bases, with 12 bases between. Germline lookup yields CDR1 SGHTA and CDR2 FQGNSA. The CDR3 length is 15 residues. The CDR3 DNA reads TGTGCCAGCAGCTTAGCGGTCAGGGGATCTTCACCCCTCCACTTT. This translates into CASSLAVRGSSPLHF.

This chain links TRBV2 with TRBJ1-2; TRBD1 aligns across 8 bases. Trimming removed 4 bases from V and 4 bases from J; junction bases left unmatched: 2. Germline CDR1 and CDR2: SNHLY and FYNNEI. The length of the CDR3 is 13 residues. The DNA for the CDR3 is TGTGCCAGCAGTGGGACAGGGATCTATGGCTACACCTTC. Its protein is CASSGTGIYGYTF. Full variable domain (rest looked up from reference TRBV2 and TRBJ1-2): EPEVTQTPSHQVTQMGQEVILRCVPISNHLYFYWYRQILGQKVEFLVSFYNNEISEKSEIFDDQFSVERPDGSNFTLKIRSTKLEDSAMYFCASSGTGIYGYTFGSGTRLTVV.

With regard to this clone: This sample also contains other DNA sequences that code for the same CDR3. The chain links TRBV15 to TRBJ1-1; D remains ambiguous. This CDR3 has 12 amino acids. Germline loops: CDR1 LNHNV, CDR2 YYDKDF (reference sequence). Trimming left V 0 bases short and J 4 bases short, with 3 bases between. The CDR3 loop is CATSRDTTEAFF. The CDR3 coding sequence is TGTGCCACCAGCAGAGATACCACTGAAGCTTTCTTT.

The rearrangement links TRBV7-2 to TRBJ2-2, with a weak D call TRBD2 (6 bases). Germline CDR1 reads SGHTA; CDR2 reads FQGNSA. The V end lost 4 bases, the J end lost 3 bases, and 9 bases lay between the germline ends. The CDR3 covers 14 residues. The CDR3 sequence: CASSSSGDTGELFF. Here the CDR3 DNA reads TGTGCCAGCAGCTCGTCGGGGGACACCGGGGAGCTGTTTTTT. The full variable domain, rest sourced from reference TRBV7-2 and TRBJ2-2, is GAGVSQSPSNKVTEKGKDVELRCDPISGHTALYWYRQSLGQGLEFLIYFQGNSAPDKSGLPSDRFSAERTGGSVSTLTIQRTQQEDSAVYLCASSSSGDTGELFFGEGSRLTVL.

This chain links TRBV6-6 with TRBJ1-2; D is perhaps TRBD1 (6 bases). Germline V gene sequence: CDR1 MNHNY, CDR2 SVGAGI (reference sequence). The ends were cut back, 11 bases at V and 5 bases at J, with 18 bases in the middle. The CDR3 sequence is 13 residues long. The CDR3 DNA reads TGTGCCGGGAACGACAGGATGGGTTATGGCTACACCTTC. Translating it yields CAGNDRMGYGYTF.

Here the CDR3 reads CASSLGLGGDTEAFF. DNA of the CDR3: TGTGCCAGCAGCTTGGGACTCGGGGGCGACACTGAAGCTTTCTTT. J is TRBJ1-1 and V is TRBV5-5, with D tentatively TRBD1 (6 bases). Germline CDR1 SGHKS, CDR2 YYEKEE (reference sequence). CDR3 length: 15 amino acids. Trimming removed 0 bases at V and 3 bases at J, with 12 bases between.

The chain links TRBV7-6 to TRBJ2-2, with D perhaps matching TRBD1 or TRBD2 (5 bases each). CDR3 length: 13 residues. Germline loops: CDR1 SGHVS, CDR2 FNYEAQ. Trimming cost V 5 bases and J 7 bases, with 11 bases left between them. CDR3 in DNA: TGTGCCAGCAGCCCCCCTGGGGGCGGGGAGCTGTTTTTT. Its translation: CASSPPGGGELFF.

The chain is built from TRBV6-5 and TRBJ1-2; D call uncertain. The CDR3 extends over 14 amino acids. The V and J ends lost 6 bases and 4 bases respectively, with 15 bases between them. Germline loops: CDR1 MNHEY, CDR2 SVGAGI. This CDR3 is CASSPSGGGYGYTF. CDR3 in DNA: TGTGCCAGCAGCCCAAGCGGAGGCGGCTATGGCTACACCTTC.

J is TRBJ1-5 and V is TRBV7-2; a possible D gene is TRBD1 (5 bases). Germline V lookup: CDR1 SGHTA, CDR2 FQGNSA. The CDR3 totals 15 residues. V was shortened by 1 base and J by 5 bases, with 12 bases between the two germline ends. DNA for the CDR3: TGTGCCAGCAGCTTAGGGGGGAGGGGTTATCAGCCCCAGCATTTT. It codes for CASSLGGRGYQPQHF.

This rearrangement joins TRBV7-9 to TRBJ1-1; tentatively, D is TRBD1 (5 bases). V was cut by 1 base and J by 1 base, with 16 bases left in between. The CDR3 has 17 amino acids. In germline, CDR1 is SEHNR, CDR2 FQNEAQ (reference sequence). CDR3 nucleotide sequence: TGTGCCAGCAGCTTAGGTCGAGGGGAGGGTAGGAACACTGAAGCTTTCTTT. Residues: CASSLGRGEGRNTEAFF. The whole variable domain, remainder taken from reference TRBV7-9 and TRBJ1-1, is DTGVSQNPRHKITKRGQNVTFRCDPISEHNRLYWYRQTLGQGPEFLTYFQNEAQLEKSRLLSDRFSAERPKGSFSTLEIQRTEQGDSAMYLCASSLGRGEGRNTEAFFGQGTRLTVV.

The chain recombines TRBV7-2 with TRBJ1-5, with a possible D match to TRBD1 (6 bases). The CDR3 covers 16 residues. Germline-derived CDR1 and CDR2 are SGHTA and FQGNSA. The V end lost 5 bases, the J end lost 5 bases, and 19 bases lay between the germline ends. This CDR3 is CASSPQTGKGDQPQHF. The CDR3 DNA sequence: TGTGCCAGCAGCCCACAGACAGGAAAAGGGGATCAGCCCCAGCATTTT.

The chain recombines TRBV11-2 with TRBJ1-1; a possible D gene is TRBD1 (6 bases). The CDR3 totals 15 residues. Germline CDR1 reads SGHAT; CDR2 reads FQNNGV. V was clipped by 0 bases and J by 1 base, with 9 bases between them. The CDR3 DNA reads TGTGCCAGCAGCTTAGATCCGGGACAGAACACTGAAGCTTTCTTT. It translates to CASSLDPGQNTEAFF.

A single count supports this clone. This rearrangement joins TRBV7-2 to TRBJ2-7; D ambiguous. V was shortened by 2 bases and J by 7 bases, with 9 bases between the two germline ends. CDR1 and CDR2 (germline): SGHTA, FQGNSA. This CDR3 has 12 residues. The DNA for the CDR3 is TGTGCCAGCAGCTTATATTTCGGAGAGCAGTACTTC. This gives the protein CASSLYFGEQYF.

The chain employs TRBV27 and TRBJ2-7; D is perhaps TRBD1 (5 bases). Trimming removed 0 bases from V and 2 bases from J, with 8 bases in between. Germline V lookup: CDR1 MNHEY, CDR2 SMNVEV (reference sequence). The CDR3 covers 14 residues. The CDR3: CASSLSYRPYEQYF. The CDR3 DNA is TGTGCCAGCAGTTTATCGTACAGGCCCTACGAGCAGTACTTC.

V is TRBV4-2 and J is TRBJ2-2, with 9 bases fitting TRBD2. Per germline, CDR1 LGHNA and CDR2 YNFKEQ. J gave up 3 bases and V 7 bases, and 12 bases lay outside the gene matches. The CDR3 is 17 amino acids. CDR3 coding DNA: TGTGCCAGCACCACGACGGGGCTAGCGGGGCACACCGGGGAGCTGTTTTTT. Amino acid sequence: CASTTTGLAGHTGELFF.

The rearrangement links TRBV27 to TRBJ1-6, with D hard to call. V was shortened by 3 bases and J by 8 bases, with 11 bases between the two germline ends. This CDR3 is built from 14 residues. Per the germline V gene, CDR1 is MNHEY and CDR2 is SMNVEV (reference sequence). This chain's CDR3 is CASSFAGIDSPLHF. CDR3 nucleotide sequence: TGTGCCAGCAGTTTTGCGGGGATCGATTCACCCCTCCACTTT.

The genes are TRBV19 and TRBJ1-2, with a weak D call TRBD1 (5 bases). The CDR3 covers 15 residues. V lost 4 bases and J lost 4, with 16 bases in between. CDR1 is LNHDA and CDR2 is SQIVND in the germline V gene (reference sequence). CDR3: CASSTQGTKVYGYTF. CDR3 sequence (DNA): TGTGCCAGTAGTACCCAGGGCACGAAGGTCTATGGCTACACCTTC.

The gene calls are TRBV6-6 and TRBJ2-3; 9 bases line up with TRBD2. The trim removed 7 bases at V and 2 bases at J, leaving 7 bases unmatched. CDR1 and CDR2 from the germline V gene are MNHNY and SVGAGI (reference sequence). The CDR3 is made up of 15 amino acids. Written as DNA, the CDR3 is TGTGCCAGCACTCTTGGCGGGGGGGCCACAGATACGCAGTATTTT. Protein sequence: CASTLGGGATDTQYF.

This sequence joins TRBV7-2 and TRBJ2-7; 7 nucleotides agree with TRBD1. The CDR3 has 13 residues. The ends lost 4 bases at V and 3 bases at J; junction bases unmatched: 3. Germline CDR1 is SGHTA and CDR2 is FQGNSA. The CDR3 is CASSSTGVYEQYF. CDR3 in DNA: TGTGCCAGCAGCTCCACAGGGGTCTACGAGCAGTACTTC.

The chain combines TRBV30 with TRBJ1-1; tentatively, D is TRBD1 (5 bases). Between the trimmed V and J ends, which lost 1 base and 10 bases, there was a span of 13 bases. This CDR3 is 12 amino acids long. Germline assignment: CDR1 GTSNPN and CDR2 SVGIG (reference sequence). For the CDR3, the DNA is TGTGCCTGGAGTGATAGTGACAGTCGAGCTTTCTTT. Protein: CAWSDSDSRAFF.